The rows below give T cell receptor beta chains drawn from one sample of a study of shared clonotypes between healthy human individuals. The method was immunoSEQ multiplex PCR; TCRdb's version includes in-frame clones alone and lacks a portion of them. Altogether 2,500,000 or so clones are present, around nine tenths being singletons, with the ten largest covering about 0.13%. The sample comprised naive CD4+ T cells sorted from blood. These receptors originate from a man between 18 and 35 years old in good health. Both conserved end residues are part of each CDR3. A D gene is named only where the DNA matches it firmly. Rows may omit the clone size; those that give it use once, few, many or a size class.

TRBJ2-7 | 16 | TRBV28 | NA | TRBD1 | TGTGCCAGCAGTTTACCCCGGACAGGCGAGGGCGACGAGCAGTACTTC | CASSLPRTGEGDEQYF
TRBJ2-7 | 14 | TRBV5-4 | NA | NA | TGTGCCAGCAGCTTGGGACAGCTCGGGGTCGAGCAGTACTTC | CASSLGQLGVEQYF
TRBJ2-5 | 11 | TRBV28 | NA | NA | TGTGCCAGCGGGCAGTGGGAGACCCAGTACTTC | CASGQWETQYF
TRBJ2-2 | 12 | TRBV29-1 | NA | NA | TGCAGCGTTGAATGGGGGACAGGGGAGCTGTTTTTT | CSVEWGTGELFF
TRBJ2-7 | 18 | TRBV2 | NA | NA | TGTGCCAGCAGTTATACGGTTTCAGGGGAATGGAACGGCTACGAGCAGTACTTC | CASSYTVSGEWNGYEQYF
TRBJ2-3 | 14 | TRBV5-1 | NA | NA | TGCGCCAGCAGCTTGCATCCTGGCACAGATACGCAGTATTTT | CASSLHPGTDTQYF
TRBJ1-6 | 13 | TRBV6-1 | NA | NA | TGTGCCAGCGCTGGACAGTATAATTCACCCCTCCACTTT | CASAGQYNSPLHF
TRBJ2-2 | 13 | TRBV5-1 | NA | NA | TGCGCCAGCAGCTCCCTGGGGGACGGGGAGCTGTTTTTT | CASSSLGDGELFF
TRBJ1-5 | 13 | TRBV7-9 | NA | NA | TGTGCCAGCAGCGAAGAGGTTCCTCAGCCCCAGCATTTT | CASSEEVPQPQHF
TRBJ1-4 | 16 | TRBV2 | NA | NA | TGTGCCAGCAGTTTGGGGCGCCTTGCAACTAATGAAAAACTGTTTTTT | CASSLGRLATNEKLFF
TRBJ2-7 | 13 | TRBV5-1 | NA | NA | TGCGCCAGCAGCCGGGTCGAAACCTACGAGCAGTACTTC | CASSRVETYEQYF
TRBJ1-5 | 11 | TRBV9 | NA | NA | TGTGCCAGCAGCCCCATTGGGCCCCAGCATTTT | CASSPIGPQHF
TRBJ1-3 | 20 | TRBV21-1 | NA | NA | TGTGCCAGCAGCAATCGGCTGTTGGGCAGGGCCAATACCTCTGGAAACACCATATATTTT | CASSNRLLGRANTSGNTIYF
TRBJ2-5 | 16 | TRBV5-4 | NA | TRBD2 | TGTGCCAGCAGCCGAGACCCAGCGGGGGACCAAGAGACCCAGTACTTC | CASSRDPAGDQETQYF
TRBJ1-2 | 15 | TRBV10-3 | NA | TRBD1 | TGTGCCATCAGTACCTCCTCGACAGGGGCGAATGGCTACACCTTC | CAISTSSTGANGYTF
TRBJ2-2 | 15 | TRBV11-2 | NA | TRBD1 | TGTGCCAGCAGCCGTCTTGCAGGGGGTACCGGGGAGCTGTTTTTT | CASSRLAGGTGELFF
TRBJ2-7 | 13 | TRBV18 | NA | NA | TGTGCCAGCTCACCGAGCAGGGGCTACGAGCAGTACTTC | CASSPSRGYEQYF
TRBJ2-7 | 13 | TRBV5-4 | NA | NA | TGTGCCTATAGGGGACCCGCCTCCTACGAGCAGTACTTC | CAYRGPASYEQYF
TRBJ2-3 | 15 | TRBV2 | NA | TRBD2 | TGTGCCAGCAGTGAAGAAGCGGGGGGGCCAGATACGCAGTATTTT | CASSEEAGGPDTQYF
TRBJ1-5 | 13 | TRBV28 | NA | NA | TGTGCCAGCAGTTTATTAAGGGGACAGCCCCAGCATTTT | CASSLLRGQPQHF
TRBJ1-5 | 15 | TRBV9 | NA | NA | TGTGCCAGCAGCGAACAGGAGAGATTCAATCAGCCCCAGCATTTT | CASSEQERFNQPQHF
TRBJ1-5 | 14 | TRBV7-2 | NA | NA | TGTGCCAGCAACCAGGGCTTTAGCAATCAGCCCCAGCATTTT | CASNQGFSNQPQHF
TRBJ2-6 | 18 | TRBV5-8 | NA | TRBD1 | TGTGCCAGCAGCCTCACAGGGGATACATACTCTGGGGCCAACGTCCTGACTTTC | CASSLTGDTYSGANVLTF
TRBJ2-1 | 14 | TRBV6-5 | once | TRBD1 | TGTGCCAGCAGCCGCGGCAGGGGGCTAAATGAGCAGTTCTTC | CASSRGRGLNEQFF
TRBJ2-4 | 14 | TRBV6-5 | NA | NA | TGTGCCAGCAGTTACTCAGGCCCCGGAAACATTCAGTACTTC | CASSYSGPGNIQYF
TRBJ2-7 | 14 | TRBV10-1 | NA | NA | TGCGCCAGCAGTGAAGGGGGGTTATCCTACGAGCAGTACTTC | CASSEGGLSYEQYF
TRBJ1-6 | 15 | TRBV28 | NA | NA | TGTGCCAGCAGTTTAGGAGGGAGCTATAATTCACCCCTCCACTTT | CASSLGGSYNSPLHF
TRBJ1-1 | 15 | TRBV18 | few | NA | TGTGCCAGCTCACCACCGATCAGCCCGAACACTGAAGCTTTCTTT | CASSPPISPNTEAFF
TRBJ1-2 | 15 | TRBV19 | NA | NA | TGTGCCAGTAGTATACGGAACAGCGATCCTTATGGCTACACCTTC | CASSIRNSDPYGYTF
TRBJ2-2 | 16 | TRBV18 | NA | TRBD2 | TGTGCCAGCTCACCACCGACGGGGGGAATGGTCGGGGAGCTGTTTTTT | CASSPPTGGMVGELFF
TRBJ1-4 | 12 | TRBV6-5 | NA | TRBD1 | TGTGCCAGCAGTACAGGGGCTGAAAAACTGTTTTTT | CASSTGAEKLFF
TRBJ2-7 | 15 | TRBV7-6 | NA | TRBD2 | TGTGCCAGCAGCTTAGCGGCTAGCGGGGCCTACGAGCAGTACTTC | CASSLAASGAYEQYF
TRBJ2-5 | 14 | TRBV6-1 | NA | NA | TGTGCCAGCTACAGACAGGCCCTAATAGAGACCCAGTACTTC | CASYRQALIETQYF
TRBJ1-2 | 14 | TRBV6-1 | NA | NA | TGTGCCAGCAGTACCAGGGGTCGTAACTATGGCTACACCTTC | CASSTRGRNYGYTF
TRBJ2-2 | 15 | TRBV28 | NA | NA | TGTGCCAGCAGTCCCCCTGGACCCAACACCGGGGAGCTGTTTTTT | CASSPPGPNTGELFF
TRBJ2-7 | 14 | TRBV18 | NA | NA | TGTGCCAGCTCACCACCTAGCCCCCAGGCCGAGCAGTACTTC | CASSPPSPQAEQYF
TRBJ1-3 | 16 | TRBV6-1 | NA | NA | TGTGCCAGCAGTGGACAGGAGGGGATAGCGGGAAACACCATATATTTT | CASSGQEGIAGNTIYF
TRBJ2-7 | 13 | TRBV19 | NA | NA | TGTGCCAGCTCTTGGACTCGAAGCGACGAGCAGTACTTC | CASSWTRSDEQYF
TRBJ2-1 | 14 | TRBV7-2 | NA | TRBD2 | TGTGCCAGCAGTTCTAGCGGAGTAAGGAATGAGCAGTTCTTC | CASSSSGVRNEQFF
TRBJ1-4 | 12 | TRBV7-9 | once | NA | TGTGCCAGCAGCTTCGGTGGGGAAAAACTGTTTTTT | CASSFGGEKLFF
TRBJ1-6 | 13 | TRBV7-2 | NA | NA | TGTGCCAGCGGAACCCCCCCCAAGGAGCCCCTCCACTTT | CASGTPPKEPLHF
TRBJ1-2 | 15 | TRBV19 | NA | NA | TGTGCCAGTACCTCAATTTCGCCGGACAGCTGGGGCTACACCTTC | CASTSISPDSWGYTF
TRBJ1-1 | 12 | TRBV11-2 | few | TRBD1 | TGTGCCAGCAGCCTGAGACAGGGGGAAGCTTTCTTT | CASSLRQGEAFF
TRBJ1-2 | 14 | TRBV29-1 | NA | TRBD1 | TGCAGCGTCTTCGCCCGGACAGGGTCGCGTGGCTACACCTTC | CSVFARTGSRGYTF
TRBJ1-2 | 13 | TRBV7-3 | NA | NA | TGTGCCAGCAGCAGGGGCGCGAACTATGGCTACACCTTC | CASSRGANYGYTF
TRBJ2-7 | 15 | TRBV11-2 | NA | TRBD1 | TGTGCCAGCAGCCCGGGACAGGGGGCCCCCAACGAGCAGTACTTC | CASSPGQGAPNEQYF
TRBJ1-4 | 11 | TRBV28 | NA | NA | TGTGCCAGCAGTTTTGATGGGAAACTGTTTTTT | CASSFDGKLFF
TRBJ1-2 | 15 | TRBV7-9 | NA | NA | TGTGCCAGCAGCTTAGGGACACGAGCTAACTATGGCTACACCTTC | CASSLGTRANYGYTF
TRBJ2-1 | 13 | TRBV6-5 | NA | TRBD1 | TGTGCCAGCAGTTACCGTGACAGGGGTGAGCAGTTCTTC | CASSYRDRGEQFF